The rows below give T cell receptor beta chains drawn from one sample of a study of blood T cell repertoires in COVID-19. Using immunoSEQ multiplex PCR, the repertoire was profiled, and TCRdb retains in-frame clones only, with some absent. The data contain fewer than 400,000 clones, around 90% of them singletons. Sequences were obtained from PBMCs or T cells enriched from blood (not recorded which). The receptors were sampled from a man aged 25 to 40 who had recovered from COVID-19. Each CDR3 is given with its conserved first and last residue. A D gene is named only where the DNA matches it firmly. A row's size may be missing; if present it is once, few, many or a size class.

clone size | D gene | J gene | V gene | CDR3 DNA | CDR3 protein
NA | TRBD1 | TRBJ1-2 | TRBV23-1 | TGCGCCAGCAGGACAACGGGACAGGGAAACTATGGCTACACCTTC | CASRTTGQGNYGYTF
once | NA | TRBJ2-2 | TRBV24-1 | TGTGCCACCAGTGAAACCGGACATGGACGGACCGGGGAGCTGTTTTTT | CATSETGHGRTGELFF
NA | NA | TRBJ1-6 | TRBV2 | TGTGCCAGCAGTGACGGATGGCAGGTCCCTGTGCTCCTCCACTTT | CASSDGWQVPVLLHF
NA | TRBD2 | TRBJ2-5 | TRBV24-1 | TGTGCCACCAGTGATTCCGGGCCGGGGGGTAGGGAAGAGACCCAGTACTTC | CATSDSGPGGREETQYF
once | TRBD1 | TRBJ2-1 | TRBV10-2 | TGCGCCAGCAGTGAGAGACAGGGGTCGATGGATGAGCAGTTCTTC | CASSERQGSMDEQFF
NA | TRBD2 | TRBJ2-3 | TRBV3-1/TRBV3-2 | TGTGCCAGCAGCCAAACTAGCGGGGGACCCCTAGGCACAGATACGCAGTATTTT | CASSQTSGGPLGTDTQYF
NA | TRBD1 | TRBJ1-4 | TRBV18 | TGTGCCAGCTCTCTTACAGGGGTCACAAATGAAAAACTGTTTTTT | CASSLTGVTNEKLFF
NA | TRBD2 | TRBJ2-1 | TRBV5-1 | TGCGCCAGCAGCTTGGTAGGGGCGCGCGGGGGGAAAGGGGCACACAATGAGCAGTTCTTC | CASSLVGARGGKGAHNEQFF
NA | NA | TRBJ2-7 | TRBV19 | TGTGCCAGTAGTCACTTTCGGGTCGATGTGATCCGGAGCTCCTACGAGCAGTACTTC | CASSHFRVDVIRSSYEQYF
NA | TRBD1 | TRBJ1-6 | TRBV4-1 | TGCGCCAGCAGCCCCAGGACAGGAACGAATTCACCCCTCCACTTT | CASSPRTGTNSPLHF
NA | NA | TRBJ1-5 | TRBV6-4 | TGTGCCAGCGAGCATCAGCCCCAGCATTTT | CASEHQPQHF
NA | NA | TRBJ2-7 | TRBV6-2/TRBV6-3 | TGTGCCAGCAGCCTTGGACTGCCGAGACTCCTTGCATACGAGCAGTACTTC | CASSLGLPRLLAYEQYF
NA | TRBD2 | TRBJ2-2 | TRBV9 | TGTGCCAGCAGCGTAGGACTAGCGGGGGCGAAGGGAACCGGGGAGCTGTTTTTT | CASSVGLAGAKGTGELFF
once | NA | TRBJ2-6 | TRBV9 | TGTGCCAGCAGCAAGATAGAGGCTGGGGCCAACGTCCTGACTTTC | CASSKIEAGANVLTF
NA | TRBD2 | TRBJ2-2 | TRBV28 | TGTGCCAGCACCACCCGGGGGGACACCGGGGAGCTGTTTTTT | CASTTRGDTGELFF
NA | TRBD1 | TRBJ2-2 | TRBV6-4 | TGTGCCAGCAGTGACAGGGGGCTCACGGACACCGGGGAGCTGTTTTTT | CASSDRGLTDTGELFF
NA | TRBD1 | TRBJ1-6 | TRBV4-1 | TGCGCCAGCAGCCAGACAGGGACCACTACTCACTTT | CASSQTGTTTHF